Listed below are T cell receptor beta chains from one sample, sequenced in a study of blood T cell repertoires in COVID-19. Sequenced by immunoSEQ multiplex PCR; TCRdb stores in-frame clones only, minus some. Of 250,000 or so clones in the sample, almost 90% were seen once. Sequences were obtained from peripheral blood. The receptors stem from a woman in her sixties or seventies with COVID-19, enrolled during active disease. Both conserved end residues are part of each CDR3. A D gene is named only where the DNA matches it firmly. Size values are once, few and many counts, or a class for expanded clones, and some rows have none.

v_gene: TRBV5-1
abundance: -
d_gene: TRBD1
j_gene: TRBJ1-4
CDR3aa: CASGPTGSNEKLFF
CDR3nt: TGCGCCAGCGGACCGACAGGGTCTAATGAAAAACTGTTTTTT

v_gene: TRBV6-5
abundance: -
d_gene: -
j_gene: TRBJ1-1
CDR3aa: CASTSSWTGLAEAFF
CDR3nt: TGTGCCAGCACCAGCTCCTGGACTGGACTCGCTGAAGCTTTCTTT

v_gene: TRBV6-5
abundance: -
d_gene: -
j_gene: TRBJ1-2
CDR3aa: CASSPLEEGTGYTF
CDR3nt: TGTGCCAGCAGTCCCCTCGAGGAAGGTACTGGCTACACCTTC

v_gene: TRBV14
abundance: few
d_gene: -
j_gene: TRBJ1-6
CDR3aa: CASSAQGRGNSPLHF
CDR3nt: TGTGCCAGCAGCGCACAGGGAAGAGGGAATTCACCCCTCCACTTT

v_gene: TRBV6-5
abundance: -
d_gene: -
j_gene: TRBJ1-2
CDR3aa: CASSYGLNYGYTF
CDR3nt: TGTGCCAGCAGTTATGGACTAAACTATGGCTACACCTTC

v_gene: TRBV14
abundance: -
d_gene: -
j_gene: TRBJ1-1
CDR3aa: CASSLSLSPGWNTEAFF
CDR3nt: TGTGCCAGCAGCCTTTCCCTGTCCCCAGGCTGGAACACTGAAGCTTTCTTT

v_gene: TRBV7-9
abundance: -
d_gene: TRBD1
j_gene: TRBJ2-7
CDR3aa: CASSLRGQGAEEQYF
CDR3nt: TGTGCCAGCAGCTTACGGGGACAGGGGGCGGAGGAGCAGTACTTC

v_gene: TRBV6-6
abundance: once
d_gene: -
j_gene: TRBJ2-7
CDR3aa: CASSYEQTTYEQYF
CDR3nt: TGTGCCAGCAGTTACGAACAGACCACCTACGAGCAGTACTTC

v_gene: TRBV3-1/TRBV3-2
abundance: -
d_gene: -
j_gene: TRBJ1-1
CDR3aa: CASSQDGGKTTEAFF
CDR3nt: TGTGCCAGCAGCCAAGATGGAGGGAAGACCACTGAAGCTTTCTTT

v_gene: TRBV10-3
abundance: -
d_gene: TRBD1
j_gene: TRBJ2-7
CDR3aa: CAISGNLGQGAGEQYF
CDR3nt: TGTGCCATCAGTGGGAACCTTGGACAGGGGGCAGGGGAGCAGTACTTC

v_gene: TRBV19
abundance: few
d_gene: TRBD1
j_gene: TRBJ1-1
CDR3aa: CASIPTDPGQKNTEAFF
CDR3nt: TGTGCCAGTATTCCCACGGATCCGGGACAGAAGAACACTGAAGCTTTCTTT

v_gene: TRBV19
abundance: -
d_gene: -
j_gene: TRBJ1-1
CDR3aa: CASSPAWRMNTEAFF
CDR3nt: TGTGCCAGTAGTCCCGCTTGGCGGATGAACACTGAAGCTTTCTTT

v_gene: TRBV19
abundance: -
d_gene: -
j_gene: TRBJ1-4
CDR3aa: CASRTGSIEKLFF
CDR3nt: TGTGCCAGTAGAACAGGGTCGATTGAAAAACTGTTTTTT

v_gene: TRBV9
abundance: -
d_gene: TRBD2
j_gene: TRBJ2-3
CDR3aa: CASSARLAGVPDTQYF
CDR3nt: TGTGCCAGCAGCGCCCGACTAGCGGGGGTACCGGATACGCAGTATTTT

v_gene: TRBV5-4
abundance: -
d_gene: -
j_gene: TRBJ1-2
CDR3aa: CASSHNTGLAHGYTF
CDR3nt: TGTGCCAGCAGCCACAATACAGGACTAGCACATGGCTACACCTTC

v_gene: TRBV7-6
abundance: -
d_gene: TRBD2
j_gene: TRBJ2-7
CDR3aa: CASSFGLAREQYF
CDR3nt: TGTGCCAGCAGCTTTGGACTAGCACGCGAGCAGTACTTC

v_gene: TRBV2
abundance: -
d_gene: -
j_gene: TRBJ1-5
CDR3aa: CASKKVGGSNQPQHF
CDR3nt: TGTGCCAGCAAGAAGGTGGGAGGGAGCAATCAGCCCCAGCATTTT

v_gene: TRBV6-5
abundance: -
d_gene: TRBD2
j_gene: TRBJ2-5
CDR3aa: CASSRGGAGETQYF
CDR3nt: TGTGCCAGCAGTCGCGGGGGGGCAGGAGAGACCCAGTACTTC

v_gene: TRBV2
abundance: -
d_gene: TRBD1
j_gene: TRBJ1-1
CDR3aa: CASSEAEGAHTEAFF
CDR3nt: TGTGCCAGCAGTGAAGCGGAGGGGGCCCACACTGAAGCTTTCTTT

v_gene: TRBV9
abundance: -
d_gene: TRBD1
j_gene: TRBJ1-2
CDR3aa: CASSVGPGQGSGYTF
CDR3nt: TGTGCCAGCAGCGTAGGTCCGGGACAGGGGTCTGGCTACACCTTC

v_gene: TRBV19
abundance: once
d_gene: TRBD1
j_gene: TRBJ1-3
CDR3aa: CASSPGTASSGNTIYF
CDR3nt: TGTGCCAGTAGCCCAGGGACAGCCTCCTCTGGAAACACCATATATTTT

v_gene: TRBV6-2/TRBV6-3
abundance: -
d_gene: -
j_gene: TRBJ2-1
CDR3aa: CASSYSVGVEHPDNEQFF
CDR3nt: TGTGCCAGCAGTTACTCGGTAGGGGTTGAGCACCCAGACAATGAGCAGTTCTTC

v_gene: TRBV9
abundance: -
d_gene: -
j_gene: TRBJ1-6
CDR3aa: CASSVEPGRQVVLHF
CDR3nt: TGTGCCAGCAGCGTAGAACCGGGGAGACAGGTGGTCCTCCACTTT

v_gene: TRBV6-5
abundance: -
d_gene: TRBD1
j_gene: TRBJ1-1
CDR3aa: CASSYLGQGNTEAFF
CDR3nt: TGTGCCAGCAGTTACCTAGGACAGGGGAACACTGAAGCTTTCTTT

v_gene: TRBV11-3
abundance: -
d_gene: -
j_gene: TRBJ2-2
CDR3aa: CASSRDQAGELFF
CDR3nt: TGTGCCAGCAGCCGAGACCAGGCCGGGGAGCTGTTTTTT

v_gene: TRBV7-7
abundance: -
d_gene: -
j_gene: TRBJ2-5
CDR3aa: CASSRGAKETQYF
CDR3nt: TGTGCTAGCAGCCGGGGGGCGAAAGAGACCCAGTACTTC

v_gene: TRBV27
abundance: -
d_gene: TRBD1
j_gene: TRBJ2-4
CDR3aa: CASSSTPPGGLIAKNIQYF
CDR3nt: TGTGCCAGCAGTTCAACCCCTCCAGGGGGCCTCATAGCCAAAAACATTCAGTACTTC

v_gene: TRBV6-6
abundance: -
d_gene: TRBD2
j_gene: TRBJ2-1
CDR3aa: CASSYGKRGGLNEQFF
CDR3nt: TGTGCCAGCAGTTACGGGAAGCGGGGGGGCCTAAATGAGCAGTTCTTC

v_gene: TRBV4-1
abundance: -
d_gene: -
j_gene: TRBJ1-2
CDR3aa: CASSQVGTMRGYTF
CDR3nt: TGCGCCAGCAGCCAAGTAGGGACTATGAGAGGCTACACCTTC

v_gene: TRBV7-2
abundance: once
d_gene: -
j_gene: TRBJ1-1
CDR3aa: CASSLAPAGFDTEAFF
CDR3nt: TGTGCCAGCAGCTTAGCGCCGGCGGGGTTTGACACTGAAGCTTTCTTT

v_gene: TRBV6-5
abundance: -
d_gene: -
j_gene: TRBJ1-2
CDR3aa: CATSQGNYGYTF
CDR3nt: TGTGCCACTTCACAGGGAAACTATGGCTACACCTTC

v_gene: TRBV7-9
abundance: -
d_gene: -
j_gene: TRBJ2-7
CDR3aa: CASSFRGQPGLASGEQYF
CDR3nt: TGTGCCAGCAGCTTTCGCGGGCAGCCGGGGTTGGCATCCGGGGAGCAGTACTTC